This T cell receptor beta chain is drawn from a study of early T cells in non-severe SARS-CoV-2 infection. Study information: It was bulk RNA from unsorted whole blood that was sequenced, and the chains were unpaired.

Study results and caveats: In VDJdb matching, anti-spike CD8 responses were favored while private and CD4 specificities went missing.

The germline V and J ends were trimmed by 3 bases and 10 bases, with 10 bases remaining between them. CDR1 is KGHSH, CDR2 LQKENI, per germline. The CDR3 runs 13 residues. The table lists this clonotype with many counts. As yet, its antigen is unknown. Unique molecular identifiers were affixed to single, distinct cDNA molecules. TCRdb passed the 5' RACE reads through MiXCR, listing each CDR3 protein once. There are 40,000 to 45,000 distinct CDR3 sequences in the sample; approximately 6.3% occur only once, and about 7.8% lies in the top ten. The material was whole blood, obtained at baseline. The receptor's source is an adult who was a healthcare worker with PCR-confirmed SARS-CoV-2 infection or an uninfected control (not recorded which). The rearrangement joins TRBV18 to TRBJ1-6, with D maybe TRBD1 (5 bases). The CDR3 sequence is CASSPGGNSPLHF. For the CDR3, the DNA is TGTGCCAGCTCACCTGGGGGGAACTCACCCCTCCACTTT.